The entry below describes one TCR beta chain. Its antigen has not been determined. No much larger clone is present one base from it, and per-base qualities are unavailable. The source of the sample is a study of regulatory T cells in long-lasting Graves disease listed by TCRdb under 2021. Context from the whole study: In the newly diagnosed Graves' disease group, patients had been taking antithyroid drugs for less than 3 months. TCR sequencing covered approximately 13 persistent and some 20 newly diagnosed Graves' disease patients, about 35 samples in total. This study used TCR sequencing and RNA sequencing of peripheral blood to compare persistent Graves' disease patients against newly diagnosed Graves' disease patients. The study was conducted in China and was registered as a clinical trial.

What the authors observed across the whole study: The small sample size was acknowledged by the authors as a limitation that may reduce accuracy. Because the primary lesion, thyroid tissue, could not be accessed, the study looked at peripheral blood alone. Preferential use of TRBV28, TRBJ1-2 and TRBJ2-5 was observed in persistent disease, whereas TRBV20-1 and TRBJ2-1 were favored in newly diagnosed disease. Only the TCR beta chain was sequenced and analyzed. Persistent patients shared more public clonotypes among themselves (roughly 2,700) than newly diagnosed patients did (over 900). Lower TCR Shannon entropy and fewer highly expanded clones were observed in persistent Graves' disease patients than in newly diagnosed patients, which suggested clonal expansion.

The method was multiplex PCR. Reads for this sample came from an Illumina HiSeq 4000. CDR3 regions were amplified by Arm-PCR with iRepertoire HTBI primers to construct TCR beta libraries. Before sequencing, the PCR products went through gel purification. The authors' analysis ran thus. Gene usage analysis of CDR3 amino acid clonotypes used the 62 TRBV and 14 to 15 TRBJ segments found across samples. COPE and FqMerger were used to merge the filtered high-quality paired reads into contigs. BLAST was used to align contigs to the IMGT TRBV, TRBD and TRBJ reference genes, and CDR3 was defined following IMGT. Any clonotype with a frequency above 0.1% was counted as a highly expanded clone. Shannon entropy served as the measure of repertoire diversity, while the Gini coefficient captured V-J evenness. Clonotypes shared by more than one individual were considered public. TCRdb took the public reads, trimmed them with fastp at Q25, ran MiXCR for clone calling and kept in-frame beta chains. Each record represents a unique CDR3 protein, reported with the most common genes and DNA among its rows. The V and J calls were determined by TCRdb, not by the authors. Within this sample are more than 450,000 distinct CDR3 sequences, with 15% to 20% of them counted one time only. The ten biggest clones cover less than 15% of the sample.

CDR1 and CDR2 were assigned from the germline V gene (reference sequence) as GTSNPN and SVGIG. The CDR3 sequence holds 14 residues, the cysteine and phenylalanine included. Only the CDR3 DNA stays, 42 bases, in frame from base 1. Trimming takes 3 bases from V and 3 bases from J, and the germline ends sit 12 bases apart. Reading the label with the study, this specimen's time point is: newly diagnosed GD, antithyroid drugs for less than 3 months. RNA was extracted from PBMCs in TRIzol for both TCR sequencing and RNA sequencing. The diagnosis of Graves' disease followed American Thyroid Association guidelines. Patients were recruited from an endocrinology department in Xi'an, China. Each patient gave approximately 9 milliliters of peripheral blood, collected in an EDTA anticoagulant tube. Ficoll Paque Plus density gradient separation was used to isolate PBMCs, and no further T cell sorting was performed. An Agilent 2100 Bioanalyzer and agarose gel were used to check RNA quality, while a NanoDrop 2000 measured RNA concentration.

These data also formed part of another study, on T cells in Graves' hyperthyroidism and ophthalmopathy. The second paper further reports: Graves' hyperthyroidism was defined as stable when no progression to ophthalmopathy occurred over 18 months of follow-up. Hyperthyroidism patients were newly diagnosed, had a disease duration of under 2 months, and were aged 18 to 65 years. The study excluded patients with uncontrolled infections, other autoimmune diseases, pregnancy or lactation. Diagnoses were established on the basis of clinical symptoms, serum thyroxine and TRAb, thyroid ultrasound, and orbital computed tomography. The first round of RT-PCR for the TCR CDR3 was performed with the HTBI primer set and the Qiagen OneStep RT-PCR kit. Most expanded thyroid clonotypes (frequency above 0.001) were also found in blood, which suggests that blood repertoires may mirror thyroid immune responses. Ophthalmopathy was separated from stable hyperthyroidism by a 13 V-J signature model, with just over 85% sensitivity and just over 81% specificity obtained in cross-validation and 80%/75% obtained in testing. During validation, the model predicted progression to ophthalmopathy a median of approximately 6.5 months ahead of onset, with 70.59% sensitivity and around 72% specificity. To identify TCR V-J signatures that set the groups apart, the researchers used a discovery cohort of 95 to 100 patients, made up of 40 to 45 with Graves' ophthalmopathy and 57 with stable Graves' hyperthyroidism. Whether ophthalmopathy could be predicted prospectively was tested in an independent validation cohort made up of under 20 hyperthyroidism patients plus 17 patients who later progressed to ophthalmopathy. The 90 to 100 discovery patients were randomly split 7:3 into training and test sets. In addition, the study compared T-cell repertoires in thyroid tissue and in blood from over 5 Graves' hyperthyroidism patients. Following sampling, methimazole starting at 30 mg daily was given to hyperthyroidism patients, and high-dose intravenous methylprednisolone was given to ophthalmopathy patients. Libraries were constructed in a second round of multiplex PCR, after which size selection and purification were carried out. Sequencing of the libraries was done on an Illumina HiSeq2000 using paired-end 100 bp reads. SOAPnuke was used to process the raw data, with reads discarded if the reads contained adapters or uncalled bases, had a mean Phred below 15, or lacked an exact constant-primer or identifier match. High-quality paired reads were merged using COPE v1.2.5, and each unique nucleotide sequence was defined as a clonotype. Clonotypes were aligned to IMGT TRBV, TRBD and TRBJ reference segments using MiTCR v1.1. Analysis was restricted to V-J combinations with a frequency above 0.0001, which covered 99.2% of repertoires. A TCS score was defined as the ratio of F50 (clonal expansion) to E x V (chaos), with BLOSUM62-based TCRdist applied between CDR3 peptides within each V-J. Welch's t-statistics and random forest reduced around 550 V-J features to around 14, which were used in a naive Bayes classifier (R e1071). No statistical method was used to fix the sample size in advance, and group allocation was not hidden from the investigators. TCR Vbeta CDR3 sequencing of 120 to 150 peripheral blood samples (approximately 44 ophthalmopathy, 70 to 85 hyperthyroidism and some 17 progressor patients) is reported in the paper.

This specimen was peripheral blood mononuclear cells (PBMCs), taken at new diagnosis, from a patient treated with antithyroid drugs. The chain links TRBV30 with TRBJ1-3, with an unclear D gene assignment. The origin of this receptor is a middle-aged man with Graves disease. Donor details come from another sample of the same person, matched by shared clones. The DNA sequence reads TGTGCCTGGAGAATTCGGGCAGGTGGAAACACCATATATTTT. Its protein reads: CAWRIRAGGNTIYF.